This T cell receptor beta chain was profiled in a study of shared clonotypes between healthy human individuals. Findings and caveats of the study: Clonotype sharing across donors was expected to vary with sequencing depth.

On this clone itself: The antigen is not known.

The CDR3 consists of 12 residues. CDR1 is MNHNS and CDR2 is SASEGT in the germline V gene. Trimming shortened V by 6 bases and J by 6 bases, and 11 bases separated the two germline ends. Caucasian adults residing in Nashville, Tennessee made up all the donors. Partitioning of CD4+ cells yielded a CD45RA+ naive subset and a CD45RA-negative memory subset. In the original workflow: Owing to the provision of junction-only sequences devoid of quality scores by immunoSEQ, filtering differed. Measured with immunoSEQ multiplex PCR; TCRdb has only the in-frame clones, and not every one. The V and J calls and clone size are taken from that table; D and trimming were inferred from the DNA. The data show millions of clones, 90% to 95% seen once.

This rearrangement joins TRBV6-1 to TRBJ1-2; a weak D match, TRBD1 (5 bases). The clonotype originates from a young man in good health. The sequenced sample consisted of naive CD4+ T cells sorted from blood. Described subset: CD45RA+ positively selected. The CDR3 loop is CASRGLANGYTF. The CDR3 bases are TGTGCCAGCAGGGGACTTGCGAATGGCTACACCTTC.